Sequencing of this T cell receptor (beta chain) was carried out in a study of long-term antiretroviral therapy in people with HIV. Looking at the study overall: Some samples came about a decade before the 2015 immediate-ART recommendation, and these were the earliest. Study-wide results and caveats: Whichever time point was examined, clones expanded before ART dominated the repertoire.

The immunoSEQ assay was v3.0, run at survey level. Using immunoSEQ multiplex PCR, the repertoire was profiled, and TCRdb retains in-frame clones only, with some absent. The top ten clones hold less than 5% of a sample with about 28,000 clones, approximately 83% of them seen once. Trimming cost V 3 bases and J 6 bases, with 9 bases left between them. The CDR3 is 12 residues long. Germline V gene data show CDR1 as SGHDN and CDR2 as FVKESK. Until DNA extraction, the samples held between about 0.85-10 million cryopreserved PBMC. This clone was observed a single time. Antigen: not known. The sample consisted of unsorted PBMCs, taken 0.8 years before starting antiretroviral therapy. The TCR comes from a man aged 18 to 30 with HIV. The rearrangement links TRBV14 to TRBJ2-7; possible D gene TRBD1, 6 bases. CDR3 in DNA: TGTGCCAGCAGCCACAACAGGGTCGAGCAGTACTTC. Protein: CASSHNRVEQYF.